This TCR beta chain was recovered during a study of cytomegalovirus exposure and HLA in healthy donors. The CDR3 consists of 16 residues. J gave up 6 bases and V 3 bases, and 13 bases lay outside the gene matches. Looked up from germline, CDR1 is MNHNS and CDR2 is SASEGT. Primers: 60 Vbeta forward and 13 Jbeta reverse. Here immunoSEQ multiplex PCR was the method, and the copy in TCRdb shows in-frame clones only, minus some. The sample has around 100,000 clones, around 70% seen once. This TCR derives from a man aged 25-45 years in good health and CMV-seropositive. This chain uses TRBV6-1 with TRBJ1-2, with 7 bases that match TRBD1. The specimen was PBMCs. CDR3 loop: CASSENRGGLGDGYTF. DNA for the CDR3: TGTGCCAGCAGTGAGAACAGGGGAGGATTAGGAGATGGCTACACCTTC.